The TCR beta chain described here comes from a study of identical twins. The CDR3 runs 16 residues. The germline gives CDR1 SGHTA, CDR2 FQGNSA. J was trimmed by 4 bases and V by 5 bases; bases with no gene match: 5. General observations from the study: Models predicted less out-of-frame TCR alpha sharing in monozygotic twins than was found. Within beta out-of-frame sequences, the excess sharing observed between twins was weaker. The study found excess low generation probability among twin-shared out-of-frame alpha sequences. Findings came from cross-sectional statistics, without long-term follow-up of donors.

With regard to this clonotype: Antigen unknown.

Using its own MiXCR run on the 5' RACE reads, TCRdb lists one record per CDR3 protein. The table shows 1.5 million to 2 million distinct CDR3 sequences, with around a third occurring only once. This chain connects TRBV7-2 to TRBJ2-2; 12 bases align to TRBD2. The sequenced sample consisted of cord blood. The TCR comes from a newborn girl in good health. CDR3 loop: CASSRTSGTFTGELFF. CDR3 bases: TGTGCCAGCAGCCGGACTAGCGGGACCTTCACCGGGGAGCTGTTTTTT.